This TCR beta chain stems from a study of shared clonotypes between healthy human individuals. Study-wide results and caveats: The sampled material consisted only of blood, and tissue repertoires are likely to differ.

On this clone itself: As yet, its antigen is unknown.

Deep level was the assay's run setting. In the study's own analysis: ImmunoSEQ yielded junction-only sequences lacking quality scores, so filtering differed. Measured with immunoSEQ multiplex PCR; TCRdb has only the in-frame clones, and not every one. V and J calls and clone size are as listed in that table; D and trimming were resolved from the DNA. The sample carries some 490,000 clones, 78% recorded once. Sequencing input: PBMCs. The origin of this receptor is a middle-aged woman in good health. Some clones in this sample may be carry-over from other donors' samples.

The CDR3 nucleotides read TGTGCCAGCAGTAGCGGGACCAGGGGGTTCTTC. It codes for CASSSGTRGFF. The chain has TRBV28 and TRBJ2-1; weak D call: TRBD2 (7 bases). CDR1 is MDHEN and CDR2 is SYDVKM in the germline V gene. The germline V and J ends were trimmed by 5 bases and 15 bases, with 14 bases remaining between them. The CDR3 extends over 11 amino acids. The variable domain in full, completed from reference TRBV28 and TRBJ2-1, reads DVKVTQSSRYLVKRTGEKVFLECVQDMDHENMFWYRQDPGLGLRLIYFSYDVKMKEKGDIPEGYSVSREKKERFSLILESASTNQTSMYLCASSSGTRGFFGPGTRLTVL.